What follows are 2 T cell receptor beta chains derived from one specimen sequenced in a study of blood T cell repertoires in COVID-19. Measured with immunoSEQ multiplex PCR; TCRdb has only the in-frame clones, and not every one. Among some 87,000 clones listed, around three quarters were seen once. Sequenced material: peripheral blood. Receptors were obtained from a woman of 80 years or more with active or convalescent COVID-19.

The V and J genes are TRBV5-6 and TRBJ2-7; 11 bases map to TRBD1. Trimming took 4 bases from V and 4 from J; bases not matched to a gene: 4. Germline CDR1 SGHDT, CDR2 YYEEEE. This CDR3 is 14 amino acids long. CDR3 protein: CASSLDRGHYEQYF. The CDR3 DNA follows: TGTGCCAGCAGCCTGGACAGGGGGCATTACGAGCAGTACTTC.

V and J are TRBV24-1 and TRBJ1-5, with D perhaps matching TRBD1 (5 bases). V was cut by 9 bases and J by 0 bases, with 17 bases left in between. Germline lookup yields CDR1 KGHDR and CDR2 SFDVKD. The CDR3 is made up of 16 amino acids. CDR3 nucleotide sequence: TGTGCCACCGGTACCTCGGGGGAGTATAGCAATCAGCCCCAGCATTTT. This gives the protein CATGTSGEYSNQPQHF.